The source of this TCR beta chain is a study of blood T cell repertoires in COVID-19. Study-wide background: The United States, Italy and Spain supplied acute and convalescent COVID-19 samples. Sample material is recorded as cDNA or gDNA derived from T cells, B-cell-depleted T cells, or PBMCs.

Authors' processing steps: Amplifying reference gene primers gave estimates of nucleated cell counts. Sequenced by immunoSEQ multiplex PCR; TCRdb stores in-frame clones only, minus some. V, J and clone size are taken as reported in that table, and D and trimming were inferred from the DNA itself. Of 200,000 to 250,000 clones listed, 87% are singletons. The CDR3 runs to 14 residues. The germline V and J ends were trimmed by 6 bases and 4 bases, with 14 bases remaining between them. Germline loops: CDR1 LNHDA, CDR2 SQIVND (reference sequence). This chain uses TRBV19 with TRBJ2-3; weak D call: TRBD2 (6 bases). This receptor was identified in a woman under 30 who had recovered from COVID-19. The sample taken for sequencing was peripheral blood. The CDR3 coding sequence is TGTGCCAGTAGGGAGGGAGGAGTGTCAGATACGCAGTATTTT. It encodes CASREGGVSDTQYF. Complete variable domain (other parts from reference TRBV19 and TRBJ2-3): DGGITQSPKYLFRKEGQNVTLSCEQNLNHDAMYWYRQDPGQGLRLIYYSQIVNDFQKGDIAEGYSVSREKKESFPLTVTSAQKNPTAFYLCASREGGVSDTQYFGPGTRLTVL.